This T cell receptor (beta chain) was captured in a study of blood T cell repertoires in COVID-19. About the study: Researchers got acute and convalescent COVID-19 samples from the United States, Italy and Spain. PBMCs, B-cell-depleted T cells, or T cells were the source of the cDNA or gDNA that made up the material.

Original methodology: Estimation of nucleated cell counts was performed using reference gene primer amplification. TCRdb's copy holds only in-frame clones and misses some; the assay was immunoSEQ multiplex PCR. That table furnishes V, J and clone size, whereas the DNA furnished D and trimming. This table holds about 230,000 clones, approximately 83% found once. The V end lost 4 bases, the J end lost 3 bases, and 9 bases lay between the germline ends. In germline, CDR1 is SGHTA, CDR2 FQGTGA. There are 13 residues in the CDR3. This clone was seen a handful of times. The specimen sequenced was peripheral blood. The V gene is TRBV7-3, the J gene TRBJ2-5, with D hard to call. The origin of this receptor is a man aged 40-50 years with acute or convalescent COVID-19. The CDR3 sequence is CASSSASKETQYF. In DNA form, the CDR3 reads TGTGCCAGCAGCTCCGCCAGTAAAGAGACCCAGTACTTC.